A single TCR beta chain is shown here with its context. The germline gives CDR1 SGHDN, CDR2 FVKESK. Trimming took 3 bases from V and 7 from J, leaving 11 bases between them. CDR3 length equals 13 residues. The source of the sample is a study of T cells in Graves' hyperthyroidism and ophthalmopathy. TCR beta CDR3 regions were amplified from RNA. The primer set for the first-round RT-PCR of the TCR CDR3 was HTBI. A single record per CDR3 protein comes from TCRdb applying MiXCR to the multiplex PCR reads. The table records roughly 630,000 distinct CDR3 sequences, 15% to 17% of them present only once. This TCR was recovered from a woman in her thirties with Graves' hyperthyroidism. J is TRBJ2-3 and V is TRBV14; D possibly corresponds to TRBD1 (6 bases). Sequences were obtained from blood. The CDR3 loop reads CASSQDSTHTQYF. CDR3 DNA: TGTGCCAGCAGCCAGGACAGCACCCATACGCAGTATTTT.